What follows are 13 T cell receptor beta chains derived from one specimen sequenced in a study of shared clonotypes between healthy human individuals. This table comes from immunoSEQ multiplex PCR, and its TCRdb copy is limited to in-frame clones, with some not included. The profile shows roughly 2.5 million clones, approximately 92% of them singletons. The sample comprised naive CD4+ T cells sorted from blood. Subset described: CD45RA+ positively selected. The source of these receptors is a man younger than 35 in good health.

The CDR3 spells CASSEAGALSSYEQYF. As DNA, the CDR3 is TGTGCCAGCAGTGAAGCGGGAGCTCTTAGCTCCTACGAGCAGTACTTC. The genes are TRBV6-1 and TRBJ2-7, with D possibly being TRBD2 (5 bases). V was cut by 0 bases and J by 0 bases, with 12 bases left in between. The germline V gene encodes CDR1 MNHNS and CDR2 SASEGT. This CDR3 spans 16 amino acids.

CDR3 in amino acids: CASSSPTGGSNEKLFF. The CDR3 region has the DNA TGTGCCAGCAGCTCACCAACGGGGGGGTCTAATGAAAAACTGTTTTTT. The chain recombines TRBV7-6 with TRBJ1-4; maybe TRBD1 (5 bases). Germline CDR1 reads SGHVS; CDR2 reads FNYEAQ. V shed 4 bases and J shed 3 bases, with 15 bases lying between them. The CDR3 consists of 16 residues.

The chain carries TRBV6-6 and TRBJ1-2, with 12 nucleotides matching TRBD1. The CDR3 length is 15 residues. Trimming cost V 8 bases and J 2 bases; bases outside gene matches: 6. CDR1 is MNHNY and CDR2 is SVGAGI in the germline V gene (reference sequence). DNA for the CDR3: TGTGCCAGCGGGGGACAGGGGGCTTACAACTATGGCTACACCTTC. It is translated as CASGGQGAYNYGYTF.

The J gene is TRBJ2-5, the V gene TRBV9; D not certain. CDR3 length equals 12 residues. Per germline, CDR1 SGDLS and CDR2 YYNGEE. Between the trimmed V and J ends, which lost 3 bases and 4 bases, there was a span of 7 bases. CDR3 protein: CASSASGETQYF. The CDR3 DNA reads TGTGCCAGCAGCGCCTCAGGAGAGACCCAGTACTTC.

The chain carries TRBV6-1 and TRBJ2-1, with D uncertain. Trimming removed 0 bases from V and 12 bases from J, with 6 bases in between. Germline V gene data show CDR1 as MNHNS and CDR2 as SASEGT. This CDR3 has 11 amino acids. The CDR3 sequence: CASSEAHPQFF. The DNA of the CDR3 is TGTGCCAGCAGTGAAGCGCACCCGCAGTTCTTC.

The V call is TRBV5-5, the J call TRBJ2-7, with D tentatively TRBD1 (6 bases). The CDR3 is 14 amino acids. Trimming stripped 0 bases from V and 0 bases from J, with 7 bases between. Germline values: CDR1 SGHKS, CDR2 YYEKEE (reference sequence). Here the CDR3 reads CASSLEGHSYEQYF. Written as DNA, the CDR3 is TGTGCCAGCAGCTTGGAGGGACACTCCTACGAGCAGTACTTC.

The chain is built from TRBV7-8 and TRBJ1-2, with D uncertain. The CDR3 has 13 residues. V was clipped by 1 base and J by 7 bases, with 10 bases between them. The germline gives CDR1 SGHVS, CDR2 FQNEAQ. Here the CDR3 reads CASSLGPGSGYTF. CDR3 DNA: TGTGCCAGCAGCTTAGGTCCGGGATCTGGCTACACCTTC.

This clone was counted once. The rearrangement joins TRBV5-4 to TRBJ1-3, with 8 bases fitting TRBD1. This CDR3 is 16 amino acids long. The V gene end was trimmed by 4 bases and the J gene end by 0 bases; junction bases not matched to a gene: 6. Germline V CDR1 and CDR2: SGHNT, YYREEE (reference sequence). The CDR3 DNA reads TGTGCCAGCAGCCCGGGGGACAGGATCTCTGGAAACACCATATATTTT. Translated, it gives CASSPGDRISGNTIYF.

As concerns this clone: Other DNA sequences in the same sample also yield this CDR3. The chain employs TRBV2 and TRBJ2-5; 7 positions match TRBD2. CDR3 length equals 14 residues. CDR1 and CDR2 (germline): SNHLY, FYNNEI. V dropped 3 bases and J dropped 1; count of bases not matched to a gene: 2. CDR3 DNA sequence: TGTGCCAGCAGTGAGGGCGGGGGCCAAGAGACCCAGTACTTC. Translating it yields CASSEGGGQETQYF. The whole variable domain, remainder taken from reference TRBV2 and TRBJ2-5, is EPEVTQTPSHQVTQMGQEVILRCVPISNHLYFYWYRQILGQKVEFLVSFYNNEISEKSEIFDDQFSVERPDGSNFTLKIRSTKLEDSAMYFCASSEGGGQETQYFGPGTRLLVL.

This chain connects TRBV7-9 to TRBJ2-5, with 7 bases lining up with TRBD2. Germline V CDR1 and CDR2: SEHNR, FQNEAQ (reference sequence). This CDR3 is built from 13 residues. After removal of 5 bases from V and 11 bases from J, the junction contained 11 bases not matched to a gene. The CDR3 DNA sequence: TGTGCCAGCAGCCCCGACGGGGGGATGGGGCAGTACTTC. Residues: CASSPDGGMGQYF.

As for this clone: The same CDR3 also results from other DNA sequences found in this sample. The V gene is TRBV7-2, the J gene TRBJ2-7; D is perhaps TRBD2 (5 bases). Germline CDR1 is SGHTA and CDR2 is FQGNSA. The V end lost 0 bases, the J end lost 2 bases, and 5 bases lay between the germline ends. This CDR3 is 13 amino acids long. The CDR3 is CASSLAGAYEQYF. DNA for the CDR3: TGTGCCAGCAGCTTAGCGGGAGCCTACGAGCAGTACTTC.

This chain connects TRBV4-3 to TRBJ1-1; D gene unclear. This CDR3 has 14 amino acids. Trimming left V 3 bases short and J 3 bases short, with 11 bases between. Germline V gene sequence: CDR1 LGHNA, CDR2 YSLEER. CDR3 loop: CASSQAGSHTEAFF. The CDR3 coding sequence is TGCGCCAGCAGCCAGGCAGGCTCGCACACTGAAGCTTTCTTT.

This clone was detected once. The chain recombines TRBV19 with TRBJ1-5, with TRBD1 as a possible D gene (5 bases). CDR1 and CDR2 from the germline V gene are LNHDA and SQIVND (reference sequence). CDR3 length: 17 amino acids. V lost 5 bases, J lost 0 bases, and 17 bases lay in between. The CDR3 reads CASSPPGDRYSNQPQHF. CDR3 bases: TGTGCCAGTAGTCCTCCGGGGGATCGTTATAGCAATCAGCCCCAGCATTTT. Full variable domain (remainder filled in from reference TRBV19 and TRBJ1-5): DGGITQSPKYLFRKEGQNVTLSCEQNLNHDAMYWYRQDPGQGLRLIYYSQIVNDFQKGDIAEGYSVSREKKESFPLTVTSAQKNPTAFYLCASSPPGDRYSNQPQHFGDGTRLSIL.